The 30 T cell receptor beta chains given below trace back to one sample, sequenced in a study of cytomegalovirus exposure and HLA in healthy donors. The primer mix had 60 Vbeta and 13 Jbeta primers. Only in-frame clones appear in the TCRdb table, and some are missing; sequencing was by immunoSEQ multiplex PCR. This sample's clone table lists about 160,000 clones. What was sequenced was PBMCs. Receptors originate from a woman aged 55 to 70 in good health and CMV-seronegative.

The chain carries TRBV6-5 and TRBJ1-3; 8 bases align to TRBD1. Germline V lookup: CDR1 MNHEY, CDR2 SVGAGI. This CDR3 has 14 residues. V lost 4 bases, J lost 7 bases, and 6 bases stayed unmatched. The CDR3 loop is CASSSGQAINTIYF. CDR3 nucleotides: TGTGCCAGCAGTTCGGGACAGGCTATCAACACCATATATTTT.

The V gene is TRBV27, the J gene TRBJ2-2; D is unresolved. The V gene's germline CDR1 is MNHEY and CDR2 SMNVEV (reference sequence). V lost 1 base to trimming and J lost 7 bases, with 7 bases between them. The CDR3 has 13 residues. The CDR3 nucleotides are TGTGCCAGCAGTTTATGGCCTCTCGGGGAGCTGTTTTTT. This encodes CASSLWPLGELFF.

Regarding this clone: Other DNA sequences in the same sample also yield this CDR3. The chain uses TRBV7-9 and TRBJ2-7; no clear D. Germline V gene data show CDR1 as SEHNR and CDR2 as FQNEAQ (reference sequence). V was clipped by 1 base and J by 2 bases, with 6 bases between them. This CDR3 has 13 amino acids. Here the CDR3 reads CASSLVAAYEQYF. The CDR3 region has the DNA TGTGCCAGCAGCTTAGTAGCAGCCTACGAGCAGTACTTC.

J is TRBJ1-4 and V is TRBV27; D unclear. CDR1 and CDR2 from the germline V gene are MNHEY and SMNVEV (reference sequence). This CDR3 contains 14 residues. Trimming removed 3 bases at V and 8 bases at J, with 13 bases between. The CDR3 sequence: CASSLIGLGEKLFF. CDR3 in DNA: TGTGCCAGCAGTTTGATCGGTCTAGGCGAAAAACTGTTTTTT. The variable domain in full, completed from reference TRBV27 and TRBJ1-4, reads EAQVTQNPRYLITVTGKKLTVTCSQNMNHEYMSWYRQDPGLGLRQIYYSMNVEVTDKGDVPEGYKVSRKEKRNFPLILESPSPNQTSLYFCASSLIGLGEKLFFGSGTQLSVL.

The chain recombines TRBV11-2 with TRBJ2-3, with 9 bases matching TRBD1. J lost 0 bases, V lost 3 bases, and 4 bases had no gene match. CDR1 is SGHAT and CDR2 is FQNNGV in the germline V gene. The CDR3 spans 16 residues. This chain's CDR3 is CASSLGTGLSTDTQYF. The CDR3 DNA sequence: TGTGCCAGCAGCTTGGGGACAGGGTTAAGCACAGATACGCAGTATTTT.

In DNA form, the CDR3 reads TGTGCCAGCGGAGGGCCTTACCAGCCCCAGCATTTT. It translates to CASGGPYQPQHF. The rearrangement links TRBV27 to TRBJ1-5, with D unresolved. This CDR3 is built from 12 residues. Germline values: CDR1 MNHEY, CDR2 SMNVEV (reference sequence). Deletions cut 8 bases from V and 7 bases from J, with 12 bases between.

The chain links TRBV6-6 to TRBJ1-5; tentatively, D is TRBD1 (5 bases). CDR3 length: 12 residues. Deletions cut 7 bases from V and 4 bases from J, with 8 bases between. CDR1 is MNHNY and CDR2 is SVGAGI in the germline V gene (reference sequence). The CDR3 loop is CASTGGNQPQHF. The DNA of the CDR3 is TGTGCCAGCACCGGGGGAAATCAGCCCCAGCATTTT.

The rearrangement joins TRBV19 to TRBJ2-7, with 10 nucleotides matching TRBD1. The CDR3 sequence is 18 residues long. Germline CDR1 reads LNHDA; CDR2 reads SQIVND (reference sequence). Losses at the gene ends were 5 bases for V and 0 bases for J; bases not matched to a gene: 13. CDR3 sequence reads: CASSGDRGTPSSSYEQYF. Here the CDR3 DNA reads TGTGCCAGTAGTGGGGACAGGGGCACCCCTTCCAGCTCCTACGAGCAGTACTTC.

The rearrangement links TRBV7-2 to TRBJ1-1, with a possible D match to TRBD1 (6 bases). Deletions cut 1 base from V and 9 bases from J, with 12 bases between. In germline, CDR1 is SGHTA, CDR2 FQGNSA. This CDR3 has 13 amino acids. CDR3 protein: CASSLETGQKAFF. Written as DNA, the CDR3 is TGTGCCAGCAGCTTAGAGACAGGTCAAAAAGCTTTCTTT.

The chain links TRBV6-4 to TRBJ1-1; 8 bases are a match to TRBD1. The germline V gene encodes CDR1 MRHNA and CDR2 SNTAGT. This CDR3 comprises 14 residues. Germline trimming cut 4 bases from V and 3 bases from J; bases unmatched to any gene: 4. The CDR3 here is CASSGQGSDTEAFF. Here the CDR3 DNA reads TGTGCCAGCAGTGGACAGGGGTCGGACACTGAAGCTTTCTTT.

The J gene is TRBJ1-1, the V gene TRBV2, with 7 bases matching TRBD1. The germline V gene encodes CDR1 SNHLY and CDR2 FYNNEI. This CDR3 region has 13 residues. J was trimmed by 6 bases and V by 8 bases; bases with no gene match: 9. CDR3 sequence: CASRATGPSEAFF. The CDR3 region has the DNA TGTGCCAGCCGCGCGACAGGGCCTTCTGAAGCTTTCTTT.

The chain carries TRBV27 and TRBJ1-1; D ambiguous. V gave up 5 bases and J gave up 5 bases, with 15 bases separating them. Germline values: CDR1 MNHEY, CDR2 SMNVEV (reference sequence). The CDR3 has 14 residues. In DNA form, the CDR3 reads TGTGCCAGCAGTATAGACTCGGCGAGGACTGAAGCTTTCTTT. This sequence encodes CASSIDSARTEAFF.

V is TRBV6-4 and J is TRBJ1-3; 12 nucleotides agree with TRBD1. Per germline, CDR1 MRHNA and CDR2 SNTAGT. V lost 5 bases to trimming and J lost 2 bases; unmatched junction nucleotides: 7. This CDR3 is 17 amino acids long. Here the CDR3 DNA reads TGTGCCAGCAGTCAACCGGGACAGGGGGCTCCTGGAAACACCATATATTTT. Protein: CASSQPGQGAPGNTIYF.

V and J are TRBV7-6 and TRBJ2-5; D is ambiguous. The germline V gene encodes CDR1 SGHVS and CDR2 FNYEAQ. V dropped 3 bases and J dropped 3 bases, with 5 bases sitting between them. This CDR3 region has 12 residues. The CDR3 region has the DNA TGTGCCAGCAGCTTGAGTGAAGAGACCCAGTACTTC. This encodes CASSLSEETQYF.

V and J are TRBV4-3 and TRBJ2-6; tentative D call: TRBD2 (6 bases). Germline CDR1 LGHNA, CDR2 YSLEER. V was trimmed by 1 base and J by 1 base, leaving 11 bases between them. The CDR3 sequence is 17 residues long. The CDR3 reads CASSQGHGGSGANVLTF. CDR3 nucleotides: TGCGCCAGCAGCCAAGGTCATGGAGGGTCTGGGGCCAACGTCCTGACTTTC.

The rearrangement joins TRBV10-3 to TRBJ2-3, with 7 positions matching TRBD2. V was pared by 11 bases and J by 0 bases, with 8 bases of the junction left unmatched. This CDR3 has 14 residues. Germline CDR1 ENHRY, CDR2 SYGVKD. In DNA form, the CDR3 reads TGTGCCCTAGCGGAGGCCCTTAGCACAGATACGCAGTATTTT. Translating it yields CALAEALSTDTQYF.

CDR3: CASSFQGQETYEQYF. The CDR3 DNA follows: TGTGCCAGCAGCTTCCAGGGACAGGAAACCTACGAGCAGTACTTC. The chain combines TRBV7-9 with TRBJ2-7; 8 positions agree with TRBD1. This CDR3 is 15 amino acids long. Germline V gene sequence: CDR1 SEHNR, CDR2 FQNEAQ (reference sequence). Losses at the gene ends were 3 bases for V and 2 bases for J; bases not matched to a gene: 6.

The chain joins TRBV25-1 to TRBJ1-1; the D gene is possibly TRBD1 (5 bases). CDR3 size: 14 residues. Germline V lookup: CDR1 MGHDK, CDR2 SYGVNS. Between the trimmed V and J ends, which lost 7 bases and 1 base, there was a span of 13 bases. This chain's CDR3 is CASISGGRNTEAFF. The CDR3 bases are TGTGCCAGCATAAGTGGGGGGAGGAACACTGAAGCTTTCTTT.

The chain couples TRBV11-1 to TRBJ2-7; 9 nucleotides match TRBD1. The germline V gene encodes CDR1 SGHAT and CDR2 FQDESV (reference sequence). The CDR3 loop spans 13 amino acids. J gave up 4 bases and V 6 bases, and 4 bases lay outside the gene matches. CDR3 sequence: CASRGQGIYEQYF. CDR3 DNA sequence: TGTGCCAGCAGAGGACAGGGGATTTACGAGCAGTACTTC.

The chain recombines TRBV7-8 with TRBJ2-5; a possible D gene is TRBD1 (5 bases). Trimming shortened V by 1 base and J by 5 bases, and 11 bases separated the two germline ends. CDR3 length equals 14 residues. The germline gives CDR1 SGHVS, CDR2 FQNEAQ. In DNA form, the CDR3 reads TGTGCCAGCAGCTTAGTTGCAGGGATTGAGACCCAGTACTTC. Translated: CASSLVAGIETQYF.

This chain connects TRBV2 to TRBJ1-2, with D uncertain. The CDR3 has 11 amino acids. CDR1 and CDR2 from the germline V gene are SNHLY and FYNNEI. Trimming removed 6 bases at V and 10 bases at J, with 12 bases between. CDR3 protein: CASSPRAFYTF. In nucleotides, the CDR3 is TGTGCCAGCAGCCCGAGGGCCTTCTACACCTTC.

The chain combines TRBV5-4 with TRBJ1-2, with D maybe TRBD1 (6 bases). The CDR3 contains 13 residues. Trimming left V 0 bases short and J 6 bases short, with 9 bases between. Germline CDR1 and CDR2: SGHNT and YYREEE (reference sequence). CDR3 amino acids: CASSLERGNGYTF. CDR3 DNA sequence: TGTGCCAGCAGCTTGGAGAGGGGGAATGGCTACACCTTC. Full variable domain (rest looked up from reference TRBV5-4 and TRBJ1-2): ETGVTQSPTHLIKTRGQQVTLRCSSQSGHNTVSWYQQALGQGPQFIFQYYREEENGRGNFPPRFSGLQFPNYSSELNVNALELDDSALYLCASSLERGNGYTFGSGTRLTVV.

Comments on this clone: The sample contains more than one DNA sequence encoding this CDR3. V and J are TRBV7-3 and TRBJ2-5; D ambiguous. V shed 5 bases and J shed 4 bases, with 8 bases lying between them. The CDR3 is 12 amino acids. The germline CDR1 and CDR2 sequences are SGHTA and FQGTGA. DNA for the CDR3: TGTGCCAGCAGCCCTACGGGAGAGACCCAGTACTTC. Protein: CASSPTGETQYF. The complete variable domain, with remaining parts taken from reference TRBV7-3 and TRBJ2-5, reads GAGVSQTPSNKVTEKGKYVELRCDPISGHTALYWYRQSLGQGPEFLIYFQGTGAADDSGLPNDRFFAVRPEGSVSTLKIQRTERGDSAVYLCASSPTGETQYFGPGTRLLVL.

The chain's CDR3 is CASSLGQGTTEAFF. For the CDR3, the DNA is TGCGCCAGCAGCTTGGGACAGGGGACCACTGAAGCTTTCTTT. The chain couples TRBV5-1 to TRBJ1-1, with 8 bases identical to TRBD1. This CDR3 contains 14 residues. V trimming: 0 bases; J trimming: 4 bases; junction bases outside the gene matches: 2. Germline CDR1 and CDR2: SGHRS and YFSETQ.

The gene calls are TRBV2 and TRBJ2-3, with 7 bases fitting TRBD2. Per germline, CDR1 SNHLY and CDR2 FYNNEI. The V gene end was trimmed by 8 bases and the J gene end by 0 bases; junction bases not matched to a gene: 8. The CDR3 extends over 15 amino acids. The CDR3 here is CASEERGSSTDTQYF. CDR3 bases: TGTGCCAGCGAAGAGCGGGGTTCTAGCACAGATACGCAGTATTTT.

This rearrangement joins TRBV19 to TRBJ1-1; D is undetermined. Germline CDR1 is LNHDA and CDR2 is SQIVND (reference sequence). CDR3 length equals 13 residues. Trimming removed 4 bases at V and 8 bases at J, with 14 bases between. The CDR3 loop reads CASSRMWASEAFF. The CDR3 DNA reads TGTGCCAGTAGTAGAATGTGGGCTTCCGAAGCTTTCTTT.

This chain joins TRBV7-3 and TRBJ2-7; D may be TRBD1 (5 bases). The CDR3 loop spans 14 amino acids. In germline, CDR1 is SGHTA, CDR2 FQGTGA. Trimming shortened V by 5 bases and J by 5 bases, and 16 bases separated the two germline ends. The CDR3 loop is CASSPQGASDEQYF. Written as DNA, the CDR3 is TGTGCCAGCAGCCCCCAAGGGGCATCAGACGAGCAGTACTTC.

The J gene is TRBJ2-7, the V gene TRBV6-1; 8 nucleotides match TRBD1. The CDR3 runs 12 residues. The V segment lost 8 bases and the J segment 0 bases; nucleotides outside the gene matches: 0. CDR1 is MNHNS and CDR2 is SASEGT in the germline V gene. CDR3 bases: TGTGCCAGCGACAGGGGCTCCTACGAGCAGTACTTC. Amino acid sequence: CASDRGSYEQYF.

The V and J genes are TRBV9 and TRBJ2-1; 7 bases are shared with TRBD2. The CDR3 covers 16 residues. Losses at the gene ends were 0 bases for V and 6 bases for J; bases not matched to a gene: 9. Per the germline V gene, CDR1 is SGDLS and CDR2 is YYNGEE. This CDR3 is CASSVGEGGRRNEQFF. The CDR3 region has the DNA TGTGCCAGCAGCGTAGGGGAGGGTGGTCGGCGCAATGAGCAGTTCTTC.

The genes are TRBV2 and TRBJ2-3; the D is unclear. Germline V gives CDR1 SNHLY, CDR2 FYNNEI. V was shortened by 7 bases and J by 2 bases, with 7 bases between the two germline ends. The CDR3 contains 12 residues. The CDR3 DNA sequence: TGTGCCAGCACAGGTTACACAGATACGCAGTATTTT. Encoded protein: CASTGYTDTQYF.